The 18 T cell receptor beta chains in this list originate from one sample, sequenced in a study of blood T cell repertoires in COVID-19. Produced via immunoSEQ multiplex PCR; TCRdb's table is partial and in-frame only. The table includes about 84,000 clones, 75% to 85% detected once. What was sequenced was peripheral blood. These receptors were collected from an elderly woman with acute or convalescent COVID-19.

The V and J genes are TRBV2 and TRBJ2-7; TRBD2 aligns across 9 bases. The junction had 7 bases not matched to a gene; V was cut back by 5 bases and J by 5 bases. CDR1 and CDR2 from the germline V gene are SNHLY and FYNNEI. This CDR3 comprises 14 residues. The CDR3 DNA follows: TGTGCCAGCAGTTCCTCGGGACTAGCCGACGAGCAGTACTTC. Translation: CASSSSGLADEQYF. Looking up the rest from reference TRBV2 and TRBJ2-7 gives the full variable domain: EPEVTQTPSHQVTQMGQEVILRCVPISNHLYFYWYRQILGQKVEFLVSFYNNEISEKSEIFDDQFSVERPDGSNFTLKIRSTKLEDSAMYFCASSSSGLADEQYFGPGTRLTVT.

This clone was picked up one time. V and J are TRBV24-1 and TRBJ2-2, with 9 bases that match TRBD1. The CDR3 runs to 16 residues. CDR1 is KGHDR and CDR2 is SFDVKD in the germline V gene. V lost 4 bases to trimming and J lost 7 bases; unmatched junction nucleotides: 9. CDR3: CATSDPGQGELGELFF. As DNA, the CDR3 is TGTGCCACCAGTGACCCGGGACAGGGAGAACTCGGGGAGCTGTTTTTT.

The chain has TRBV7-9 and TRBJ2-1; possibly TRBD1 for D (6 bases). V dropped 5 bases and J dropped 7 bases, with 9 bases sitting between them. The germline V gene encodes CDR1 SEHNR and CDR2 FQNEAQ (reference sequence). CDR3 length: 12 residues. The CDR3 DNA follows: TGTGCCAGCAGCCTCGGACAGAATGAGCAGTTCTTC. Translation: CASSLGQNEQFF.

The chain employs TRBV10-3 and TRBJ2-6; the match to TRBD1 covers 9 bases. J was trimmed by 9 bases and V by 2 bases; bases with no gene match: 5. This CDR3 spans 15 amino acids. Germline CDR1 reads ENHRY; CDR2 reads SYGVKD. The CDR3 region has the DNA TGTGCCATCAGTGAGAGGGGACAGGGTGGCAACGTCCTGACTTTC. The encoded protein is CAISERGQGGNVLTF.

The chain carries TRBV2 and TRBJ2-5, with D perhaps matching TRBD2 (7 bases). V was clipped by 8 bases and J by 5 bases, with 21 bases between them. Per the germline V gene, CDR1 is SNHLY and CDR2 is FYNNEI. The CDR3 length is 15 residues. For the CDR3, the DNA is TGTGCCAGCCAAATACTAGCGAGCCAGGGGGAGACCCAGTACTTC. Translating it yields CASQILASQGETQYF.

This rearrangement joins TRBV19 to TRBJ2-5, with D tentatively TRBD2 (6 bases). The CDR3 totals 14 residues. V gave up 5 bases and J gave up 7 bases, with 17 bases separating them. Germline V lookup: CDR1 LNHDA, CDR2 SQIVND (reference sequence). The DNA for the CDR3 is TGTGCCAGTAGTGAGGGACTGGCAAAGAGGACCCAGTACTTC. Translation gives CASSEGLAKRTQYF.

The chain recombines TRBV7-9 with TRBJ1-4; D not resolved. V gave up 1 base and J gave up 6 bases, with 6 bases separating them. Germline CDR1 reads SEHNR; CDR2 reads FQNEAQ (reference sequence). This CDR3 is 13 amino acids long. CDR3 loop: CASSLGLYEKLFF. DNA of the CDR3: TGTGCCAGCAGCTTAGGTCTCTATGAAAAACTGTTTTTT.

V usage is TRBV4-3 and J usage is TRBJ2-5, with a weak D call TRBD2 (6 bases). The CDR3 has 13 residues. CDR1 and CDR2 from the germline V gene are LGHNA and YSLEER. The V end was cut by 1 base, the J end by 4 bases, with 7 bases between. This chain's CDR3 is CASSQAEGETQYF. The CDR3 DNA follows: TGCGCCAGCAGCCAAGCGGAGGGAGAGACCCAGTACTTC.

This clone has a single count. The J gene is TRBJ2-5, the V gene TRBV28; 10 bases are a match to TRBD2. This CDR3 comprises 15 residues. The germline V gene has CDR1 MDHEN and CDR2 SYDVKM. The ends lost 5 bases at V and 7 bases at J; junction bases unmatched: 10. CDR3 in DNA: TGTGCCAGCAGTCAGGAAGGGACTAGCGTGGGGACCCAGTACTTC. Protein sequence: CASSQEGTSVGTQYF.

The chain joins TRBV6-5 to TRBJ1-2; 7 bases map to TRBD1. V was clipped by 6 bases and J by 8 bases; unmatched bases: 9. Germline CDR1 reads MNHEY; CDR2 reads SVGAGI. The CDR3 runs to 13 residues. The CDR3 DNA follows: TGTGCCAGCAGCCGGGACAGTACGTCCGGCTACACCTTC. Its translation is CASSRDSTSGYTF.

The CDR3 protein is CASSQARQPGTQYF. The CDR3 nucleotides are TGTGCCAGCTCACAGGCCCGACAGCCCGGTACGCAGTATTTT. The gene calls are TRBV18 and TRBJ2-3; D perhaps matches TRBD1 (5 bases). From germline, CDR1 is KGHSH and CDR2 LQKENI. The CDR3 is 14 residues long. Trimming shortened V by 4 bases and J by 8 bases, and 16 bases separated the two germline ends.

V and J are TRBV28 and TRBJ2-5, with TRBD2 matching 10 bases. Germline values: CDR1 MDHEN, CDR2 SYDVKM. V trimming: 6 bases; J trimming: 2 bases; junction bases outside the gene matches: 6. This CDR3 has 15 amino acids. CDR3 sequence: CASSGSGGGQETQYF. The CDR3 nucleotides read TGTGCCAGCAGCGGAAGCGGGGGGGGGCAAGAGACCCAGTACTTC.

The V call is TRBV15, the J call TRBJ2-5; 11 positions agree with TRBD2. CDR3 size: 15 residues. With V trimmed by 5 bases and J by 7 bases, 9 bases remained unmatched. Germline CDR1 reads LNHNV; CDR2 reads YYDKDF (reference sequence). This chain's CDR3 is CATSSRSTSGGTQYF. In DNA form, the CDR3 reads TGTGCCACCAGCTCAAGATCCACTAGCGGGGGGACCCAGTACTTC.

This clone was picked up a small number of times. The J gene is TRBJ2-7, the V gene TRBV30; a weak D match, TRBD2 (6 bases). The germline gives CDR1 GTSNPN, CDR2 SVGIG (reference sequence). V was trimmed by 5 bases and J by 5 bases, leaving 16 bases between them. The CDR3 sequence is 13 residues long. CDR3 sequence (DNA): TGTGCCTGGGCCCGGGACTCCCCTAACGAGCAGTACTTC. Amino acids: CAWARDSPNEQYF.

The chain couples TRBV10-1 to TRBJ1-2; possibly TRBD1 for D (6 bases). Germline lookup yields CDR1 WNHNN and CDR2 SYGVQD (reference sequence). The CDR3 spans 14 residues. Trimming stripped 2 bases from V and 7 bases from J, with 14 bases between. In nucleotides, the CDR3 is TGCGCCAGCAGTGAGAGACAACAGGGTTCTGGCTACACCTTC. This codes for CASSERQQGSGYTF.

The V and J genes are TRBV7-2 and TRBJ2-1, with TRBD1 matching over 10 bases. Germline V gene lookup returns CDR1 SGHTA and CDR2 FQGNSA. The CDR3 is made up of 16 amino acids. The V and J ends lost 3 bases and 4 bases, in that order; junction bases with no gene match: 6. The CDR3 loop reads CASSFSGTGDYNEQFF. In nucleotides, the CDR3 is TGTGCCAGCAGCTTTTCCGGGACAGGGGATTACAATGAGCAGTTCTTC.

The V and J genes are TRBV18 and TRBJ2-2; 14 nucleotides agree with TRBD2. Germline V gene sequence: CDR1 KGHSH, CDR2 LQKENI. The CDR3 runs to 15 residues. The trim removed 2 bases at V and 7 bases at J, leaving 0 bases unmatched. The CDR3 protein is CASSPGLAGGGELFF. The CDR3 coding sequence is TGTGCCAGCTCACCAGGACTAGCGGGAGGCGGGGAGCTGTTTTTT.

This clone has just one count. This chain joins TRBV14 and TRBJ2-1; TRBD2 matches at 7 bases. The CDR3 spans 16 residues. V dropped 6 bases and J dropped 6; count of bases not matched to a gene: 14. CDR1 and CDR2 from the germline V gene are SGHDN and FVKESK. CDR3 residues: CASSPASGLQLNEQFF. DNA for the CDR3: TGTGCCAGCAGTCCCGCGTCGGGACTACAACTCAATGAGCAGTTCTTC.